This paragraph reports one TCR beta chain. Its cognate antigen is unknown. This entry comes from a study of T-cell reconstitution after alpha-beta-depleted transplantation in children. General study results and limits: When one year had passed after transplant, most T-cell counts and diversity came from newly produced T cells. In patients about two months after transplant, alpha-beta T cells reportedly arose from several hundred expanded graft clones. Day-60 TCRbeta diversity that was high in some patients was derived from surviving recipient T cells and thymic progenitors.

V was cut by 3 bases and J by 6 bases, with 12 bases left in between. The CDR3 loop spans 12 amino acids. CDR1 and CDR2 (germline): DFQATT, SNEGSKA (reference sequence). Preparation of the TCRbeta library was carried out with unique molecular identifiers. TCRdb processed the PCR reads anew with MiXCR; each CDR3 protein has one entry. The data contain about 1,000,000 distinct CDR3 sequences, about 30% of them seen just once; the ten biggest clones take up 25% to 35%. The sequenced sample was PBMCs, mostly from graft donor cells, obtained 360 days after TCRalphabeta/CD19-depleted stem cell transplant. This chain connects TRBV20-1 to TRBJ2-7; no reliable D call. The source of this sequence is a boy under two years old who had a stem cell transplant for SCID, so the T cells may come from the graft donor. CDR3 sequence: CSASLDRREQYF. The CDR3 DNA reads as TGCAGTGCTAGCCTTGATAGGCGCGAGCAGTACTTC.